This TCR beta chain was identified in a study of PD-1 blockade in mismatch repair-deficient tumors. Study-level findings and limits: Rapid post-treatment expansion, then contraction, generally preceding radiologic response, marked tumor-resident clones.

A remark on this clone: Its antigen is still unknown.

Germline V gene lookup returns CDR1 SNHLY and CDR2 FYNNEI. The CDR3 is 14 amino acids. Trimming removed 7 bases from V and 8 bases from J, with 20 bases in between. Repertoires were generated with immunoSEQ multiplex PCR, while TCRdb's copy carries only in-frame clones and drops some. Of some 130,000 clones listed, almost 90% were seen once; the top ten hold 12%. Sequencing was performed on peripheral blood, taken 70 to 72 weeks after starting pembrolizumab. This chain uses TRBV2 with TRBJ1-2; D perhaps matches TRBD1 (6 bases). The clonotype was recovered from an adult with mismatch repair-deficient cancer. CDR3 sequence: CASTRAHRVGGYTF. CDR3 DNA: TGTGCCAGCACCAGGGCACACAGGGTAGGAGGCTACACCTTC.